This T cell receptor beta chain derives from a study of blood T cell repertoires in COVID-19. The wider study: Collection of acute and convalescent COVID-19 samples took place in the United States, Italy and Spain. Sources were T cells, B-cell-depleted T cells, or PBMCs; the material itself was cDNA or gDNA.

Authors' processing steps: Estimates of nucleated cell counts were drawn from the amplification of reference gene primers. Here immunoSEQ multiplex PCR was the method, and the copy in TCRdb shows in-frame clones only, minus some. V and J calls and clone size are those listed in that table; D and trimming were worked out from the DNA. The data contain 75,000 to 80,000 clones, approximately 90% of them singletons. This receptor was obtained from a human donor in a cohort sampled during active COVID-19. Sequenced sample: peripheral blood.

The CDR3 region has the DNA TGTGCCAGCAGCGGAGGGGTCTCATACGAGCAGTACTTC. Residues: CASSGGVSYEQYF. This sequence joins TRBV5-4 and TRBJ2-7; tentative D call: TRBD2 (6 bases). Trimming left V 4 bases short and J 4 bases short, with 12 bases between. CDR3 length: 13 residues. Per the germline V gene, CDR1 is SGHNT and CDR2 is YYREEE (reference sequence).